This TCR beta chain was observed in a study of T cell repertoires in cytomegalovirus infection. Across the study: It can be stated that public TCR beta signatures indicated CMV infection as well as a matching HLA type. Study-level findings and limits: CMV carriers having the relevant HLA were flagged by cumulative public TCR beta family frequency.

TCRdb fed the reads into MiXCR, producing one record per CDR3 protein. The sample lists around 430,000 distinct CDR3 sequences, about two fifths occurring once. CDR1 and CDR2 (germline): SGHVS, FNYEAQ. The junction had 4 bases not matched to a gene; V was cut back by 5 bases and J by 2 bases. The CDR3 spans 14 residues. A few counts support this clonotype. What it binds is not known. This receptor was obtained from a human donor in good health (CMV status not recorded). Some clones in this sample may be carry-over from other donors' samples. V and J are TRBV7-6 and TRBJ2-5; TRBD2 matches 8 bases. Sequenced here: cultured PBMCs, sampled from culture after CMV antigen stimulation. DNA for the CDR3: TGTGCCAGCAGCCGTAGCGGGGAACAAGAGACCCAGTACTTC. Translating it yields CASSRSGEQETQYF.